A selection of T cell receptor beta chains follows, all from one sample in a study of control samples from healthy donors and cancer patients. TCRdb keeps only in-frame clones here, not all; method: immunoSEQ multiplex PCR. The sample records 90,000 to 100,000 clones, about 88% being singletons. The sequenced sample was PBMCs. The origin of the receptors is a man between 65 and 85 years old with lung cancer. Each CDR3 is given with its conserved first and last residue. The D gene is left open where the match is weak. Clone size is shown for a subset of rows, as once, few, many or a class of expanded clone.

V: TRBV6-2/TRBV6-3; D: .; size: .; J: TRBJ1-3; DNA: TGTGCCAGCAGTTACATCCCCTGGGGGGGGCGTGGGAACACCATATATTTT; CDR3: CASSYIPWGGRGNTIYF
V: TRBV30; D: .; size: once; J: TRBJ2-7; DNA: TGTGCCTGGAGTGTATACAGGGTAAGGTACGAGCAGTACTTC; CDR3: CAWSVYRVRYEQYF
V: TRBV5-1; D: .; size: .; J: TRBJ1-2; DNA: TGCGCCAGCAGCTTGGGGGGAGCTGATGGCTACACCTTC; CDR3: CASSLGGADGYTF
V: TRBV24-1; D: TRBD1; size: .; J: TRBJ2-2; DNA: TGTGCCACCAGTGATTTAAGAGGGACAGGACGTGCCGGGGAGCTGTTTTTT; CDR3: CATSDLRGTGRAGELFF
V: TRBV10-1; D: .; size: .; J: TRBJ1-1; DNA: TGCGCCAGCAGTGAGGGGAACACTGAAGCCTTCTTT; CDR3: CASSEGNTEAFF
V: TRBV6-1; D: .; size: .; J: TRBJ2-5; DNA: TGTGCCAGCAGTGGGGGGGGCTTCGATGGGGAGCTCTGGGAGACCCAGTACTTC; CDR3: CASSGGGFDGELWETQYF
V: TRBV24-1; D: .; size: .; J: TRBJ2-7; DNA: TGTGCCACCAGTGATTCTGGAGGGCCCTACGAGCAGTACTTC; CDR3: CATSDSGGPYEQYF
V: TRBV6-5; D: .; size: .; J: TRBJ1-6; DNA: TGTGCCAGCACCCAGGACCGAGCCTATAATTCACCCCTCCACTTT; CDR3: CASTQDRAYNSPLHF
V: TRBV19; D: .; size: .; J: TRBJ2-5; DNA: TGTGCCAGTAGTATTCTGCTTGGGGGACGAGAGACCCAGTACTTC; CDR3: CASSILLGGRETQYF
V: TRBV7-2; D: .; size: .; J: TRBJ1-1; DNA: TGTGCCAGCAGCTTTGTAAGTGGGGGGACTGAAGCTTTCTTT; CDR3: CASSFVSGGTEAFF
V: TRBV19; D: .; size: .; J: TRBJ1-1; DNA: TGTGCCAGTACCTACAACGCCCAGTTGAACACTGAAGCTTTCTTT; CDR3: CASTYNAQLNTEAFF
V: TRBV6-5; D: .; size: many; J: TRBJ1-5; DNA: TGTGCCTCTGACCGGGACGGACCTTATCAGCCCCAGCATTTT; CDR3: CASDRDGPYQPQHF
V: TRBV5-4; D: TRBD1; size: .; J: TRBJ2-2; DNA: TGTGCCAGCAGCTCCGATGGACAGGGTTGGAACACCGGGGAGCTGTTTTTT; CDR3: CASSSDGQGWNTGELFF
V: TRBV10-1; D: .; size: .; J: TRBJ1-1; DNA: TGCGCCAGCAGTGAGTCCGGACCAGGTACTGAAGCTTTCTTT; CDR3: CASSESGPGTEAFF
V: TRBV24-1; D: TRBD2; size: .; J: TRBJ2-3; DNA: TGTGCCACCAGTGCCCGGGGGGGCCGCACAGATACGCAGTATTTT; CDR3: CATSARGGRTDTQYF
V: TRBV9; D: TRBD2; size: .; J: TRBJ2-3; DNA: TGTGCCAGCAGCGAGCCTCGGGGGGGCCGATCAGATACGCAGTATTTT; CDR3: CASSEPRGGRSDTQYF
V: TRBV7-9; D: TRBD2; size: .; J: TRBJ2-5; DNA: TGTGCCAGCAGCTTCGCTCAGCGGGGGCTGAGGGAGACCCAGTACTTC; CDR3: CASSFAQRGLRETQYF
V: TRBV7-8; D: TRBD1; size: few; J: TRBJ1-4; DNA: TGTGCCAGCAGCTTACCGCAGGGGGCAATTCGGATGGATGAAAAACTGTTTTTT; CDR3: CASSLPQGAIRMDEKLFF
V: TRBV18; D: TRBD2; size: .; J: TRBJ2-7; DNA: TGTGCCAGCTCACCGGGACTAGCGGCTGAAGGTGAGCAGTACTTC; CDR3: CASSPGLAAEGEQYF
V: TRBV28; D: .; size: few; J: TRBJ1-4; DNA: TGTGCCAGCAGTTCGGGACCCCTAAGGTCGGAAAAACTGTTTTTT; CDR3: CASSSGPLRSEKLFF
V: TRBV30; D: TRBD1; size: many; J: TRBJ1-5; DNA: TGTGCCTGGAGGGCCGACAGGGAGCCCCAGCATTTT; CDR3: CAWRADREPQHF
V: TRBV30; D: .; size: .; J: TRBJ2-1; DNA: TGTGCCTGGAGTTGGGGAATGCCAAACAATGAGCAGTTCTTC; CDR3: CAWSWGMPNNEQFF
V: TRBV14; D: TRBD1; size: .; J: TRBJ2-6; DNA: TGTGCCAGCAGCCAAGATCGAGGGGGCGCCAACGTCCTGACTTTC; CDR3: CASSQDRGGANVLTF
V: TRBV27; D: .; size: .; J: TRBJ1-4; DNA: TGTGCCAGCAGTTTATCGAACCCGGCGGCGGGGGAAAAACTGTTTTTT; CDR3: CASSLSNPAAGEKLFF
V: TRBV19; D: TRBD1; size: .; J: TRBJ1-2; DNA: TGTGCCAGTAGAGGGACAGGGTCAAACTATGGCTACACCTTC; CDR3: CASRGTGSNYGYTF
V: TRBV28; D: .; size: few; J: TRBJ1-2; DNA: TGTGCCAGCAGTGCCCCCGCCCAAGGCTATGGCTACACCTTC; CDR3: CASSAPAQGYGYTF
V: TRBV27; D: TRBD1; size: .; J: TRBJ2-7; DNA: TGTGCCAGCAGCACACACGGGACAGCCTCCTACGAGCAGTACTTC; CDR3: CASSTHGTASYEQYF
V: TRBV18; D: .; size: .; J: TRBJ2-3; DNA: TGTGCCAGCTCACCTAGCAGGGGCAGCACAGATACGCAGTATTTT; CDR3: CASSPSRGSTDTQYF
V: TRBV3-1/TRBV3-2; D: .; size: .; J: TRBJ1-4; DNA: TGTGCCAGCACCCCCCGGGGAGGGGGGCGTGAAAAACTGTTTTTT; CDR3: CASTPRGGGREKLFF
V: TRBV19; D: .; size: .; J: TRBJ2-3; DNA: TGTGCCAGTAGCCCCTCGGGGGCCACAGATACGCAGTATTTT; CDR3: CASSPSGATDTQYF
V: TRBV2; D: .; size: .; J: TRBJ1-1; DNA: TGTGCCAGCCAAGGTCAGGTCGCCCGAAAGGGGACTGAAGCTTTCTTT; CDR3: CASQGQVARKGTEAFF
V: TRBV6-5; D: .; size: .; J: TRBJ1-3; DNA: TGTGCCAGCAGTTTCACCGGACTGGCGTCGGGAAACACCATATATTTT; CDR3: CASSFTGLASGNTIYF
V: TRBV19; D: .; size: .; J: TRBJ2-4; DNA: TGTGCCAGTAGTATAGGGGGCGAGAACATTCAGTACTTC; CDR3: CASSIGGENIQYF
V: TRBV29-1; D: .; size: .; J: TRBJ2-1; DNA: TGCAGCGTCTCGACCACCTACAATGAGCAGTTCTTC; CDR3: CSVSTTYNEQFF
V: TRBV6-5; D: .; size: .; J: TRBJ2-2; DNA: TGTGCCAGCAGTTGGGCCCCCGTGGCTAGCACCGGGGAGCTGTTTTTT; CDR3: CASSWAPVASTGELFF
V: TRBV7-9; D: TRBD1; size: .; J: TRBJ1-3; DNA: TGTGCCAGCAGCTTAGCCGGACAGGGGGTGAACACCATATATTTT; CDR3: CASSLAGQGVNTIYF
V: TRBV18; D: .; size: few; J: TRBJ1-3; DNA: TGTGCCAGCTCACCTATCGCGCCCGGGGTTTCGGAAGGAAACACCATATATTTT; CDR3: CASSPIAPGVSEGNTIYF
V: TRBV5-1; D: TRBD1; size: few; J: TRBJ1-4; DNA: TGCGCCAGCAGTCTACAACCACAGGGGGTTAATGAAAAACTGTTTTTT; CDR3: CASSLQPQGVNEKLFF
V: TRBV4-1; D: .; size: .; J: TRBJ1-6; DNA: TGCGCCAGCAGCCAAGAACAGGGATGGGCACCCCTCCACTTT; CDR3: CASSQEQGWAPLHF
V: TRBV14; D: TRBD1; size: .; J: TRBJ1-1; DNA: TGTGCCAGCAGCCCGGACAGGGTTTGGAGAGAACGCACTGAAGCTTTCTTT; CDR3: CASSPDRVWRERTEAFF
V: TRBV14; D: .; size: few; J: TRBJ2-3; DNA: TGTGCCAGCAGCCAAGCTGATACGCAGTATTTT; CDR3: CASSQADTQYF
V: TRBV6-1; D: .; size: few; J: TRBJ1-6; DNA: TGTGCCAGCAGTGAATCGGGGGGGAGTAATTCACCCCTCCACTTT; CDR3: CASSESGGSNSPLHF
V: TRBV5-1; D: .; size: .; J: TRBJ2-5; DNA: TGCGCCAGCAGCTTGGCCGCGGGGTCTGAGACCCAGTACTTC; CDR3: CASSLAAGSETQYF
V: TRBV9; D: TRBD1; size: .; J: TRBJ2-5; DNA: TGTGCCAGCAGCGTAGGCAGGGGGCGATTAGAGACCCAGTACTTC; CDR3: CASSVGRGRLETQYF
V: TRBV5-5; D: TRBD2; size: .; J: TRBJ2-5; DNA: TGTGCCACCGCATCTAGCGGGGGGGCGACACAAGAGACCCAGTACTTC; CDR3: CATASSGGATQETQYF
V: TRBV5-1; D: .; size: .; J: TRBJ2-2; DNA: TGCGCCAGCAGCTCCTATAACACCGGGGAGCTGTTTTTT; CDR3: CASSSYNTGELFF
V: TRBV7-9; D: .; size: .; J: TRBJ1-1; DNA: TGTGCCGCAGGACCTGGTGGGAGAAACACTGAAGCTTTCTTT; CDR3: CAAGPGGRNTEAFF
V: TRBV10-1; D: TRBD1; size: .; J: TRBJ2-7; DNA: TGCGCCAGCAGGGGGCTCTTGGGGACAGGGCCCTACGAGCAGTACTTC; CDR3: CASRGLLGTGPYEQYF
V: TRBV2; D: TRBD2; size: .; J: TRBJ2-1; DNA: TGTGCCAGCAGTGAGATTAGCGGGGGGGCGGGTGAGCAGTTCTTC; CDR3: CASSEISGGAGEQFF
V: TRBV6-5; D: .; size: once; J: TRBJ2-7; DNA: TGTGCCAGCTCCGGGGGCCGCTACGAGCAGTACTTC; CDR3: CASSGGRYEQYF
V: TRBV30; D: TRBD1; size: few; J: TRBJ2-5; DNA: TGTGCCTGGAGTTGGACAGGGGCGGCCCAAGAGACCCAGTACTTC; CDR3: CAWSWTGAAQETQYF
V: TRBV7-6; D: .; size: .; J: TRBJ1-4; DNA: TGTGCCAGCAGCCAGAACGGGGCGAAAAGTAATGAAAAACTGTTTTTT; CDR3: CASSQNGAKSNEKLFF
V: TRBV5-4; D: TRBD2; size: few; J: TRBJ2-3; DNA: TGTGCCAGCAGCTACCTTCAAACTTTAGGGACTAGCGGGGGCACAGATACGCAGTATTTT; CDR3: CASSYLQTLGTSGGTDTQYF